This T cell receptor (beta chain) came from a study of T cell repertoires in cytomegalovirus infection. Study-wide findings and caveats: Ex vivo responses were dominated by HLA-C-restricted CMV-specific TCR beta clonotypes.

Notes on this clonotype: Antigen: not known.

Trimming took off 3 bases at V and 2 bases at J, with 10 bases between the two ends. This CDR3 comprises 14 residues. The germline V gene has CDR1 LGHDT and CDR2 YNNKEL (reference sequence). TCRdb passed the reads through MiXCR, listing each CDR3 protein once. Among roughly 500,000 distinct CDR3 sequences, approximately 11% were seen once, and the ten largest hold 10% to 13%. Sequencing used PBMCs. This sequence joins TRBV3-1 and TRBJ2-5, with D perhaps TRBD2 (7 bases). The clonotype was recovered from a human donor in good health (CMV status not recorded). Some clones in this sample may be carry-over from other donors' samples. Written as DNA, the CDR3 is TGTGCCAGCAGCCACGGGGGGCCACAAGAGACCCAGTACTTC. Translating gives CASSHGGPQETQYF.